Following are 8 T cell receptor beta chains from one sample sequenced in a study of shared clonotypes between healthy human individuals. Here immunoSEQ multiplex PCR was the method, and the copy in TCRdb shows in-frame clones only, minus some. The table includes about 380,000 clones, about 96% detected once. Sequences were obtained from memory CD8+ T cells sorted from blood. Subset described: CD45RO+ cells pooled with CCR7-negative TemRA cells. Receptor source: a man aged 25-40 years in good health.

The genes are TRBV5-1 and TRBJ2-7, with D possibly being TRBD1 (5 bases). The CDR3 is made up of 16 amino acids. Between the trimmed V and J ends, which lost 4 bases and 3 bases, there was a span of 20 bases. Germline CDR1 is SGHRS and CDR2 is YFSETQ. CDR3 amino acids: CASSPGVRASDYEQYF. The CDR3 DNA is TGCGCCAGCAGCCCAGGAGTCAGGGCTTCGGACTACGAGCAGTACTTC.

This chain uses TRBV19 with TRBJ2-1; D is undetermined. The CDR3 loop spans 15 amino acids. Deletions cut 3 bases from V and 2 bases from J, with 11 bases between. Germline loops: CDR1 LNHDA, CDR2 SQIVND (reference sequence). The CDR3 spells CASSMRLGTYNEQFF. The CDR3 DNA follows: TGTGCCAGTAGTATGCGGCTAGGCACCTACAATGAGCAGTTCTTC.

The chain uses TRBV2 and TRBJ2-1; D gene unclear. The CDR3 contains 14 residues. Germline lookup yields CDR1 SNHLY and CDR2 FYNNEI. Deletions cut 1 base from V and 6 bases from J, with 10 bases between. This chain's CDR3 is CASSEGGTLNEQFF. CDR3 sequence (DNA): TGTGCCAGCAGTGAAGGAGGAACTCTCAATGAGCAGTTCTTC.

The CDR3, as DNA: TGTGCCAGCAGTGAAGCTGATAAGGTGACTAGCAGCTACGAGCAGTACTTC. Amino acids: CASSEADKVTSSYEQYF. V is TRBV2 and J is TRBJ2-7; 7 bases align to TRBD2. The CDR3 spans 17 residues. Germline CDR1 SNHLY, CDR2 FYNNEI. The V gene end was trimmed by 0 bases and the J gene end by 3 bases; junction bases not matched to a gene: 11.

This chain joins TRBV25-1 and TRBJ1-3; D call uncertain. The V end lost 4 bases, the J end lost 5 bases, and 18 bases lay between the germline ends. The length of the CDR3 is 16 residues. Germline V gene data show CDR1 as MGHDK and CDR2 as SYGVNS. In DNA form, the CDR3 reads TGTGCCAGCAGTGGGGTGTCGGAACAAATAAGAAACACCATATATTTT. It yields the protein CASSGVSEQIRNTIYF.

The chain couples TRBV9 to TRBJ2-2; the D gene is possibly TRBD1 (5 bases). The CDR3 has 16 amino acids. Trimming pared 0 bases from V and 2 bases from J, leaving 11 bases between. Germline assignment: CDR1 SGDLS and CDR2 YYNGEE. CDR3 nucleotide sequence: TGTGCCAGCAGCGTAGCTCCCAGGGCTAACACCGGGGAGCTGTTTTTT. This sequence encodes CASSVAPRANTGELFF.

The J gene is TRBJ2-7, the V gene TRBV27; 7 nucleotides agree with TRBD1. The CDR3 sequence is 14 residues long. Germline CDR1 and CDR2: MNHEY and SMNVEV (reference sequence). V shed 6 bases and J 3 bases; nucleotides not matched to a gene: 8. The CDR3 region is CASRGTGVYYEQYF. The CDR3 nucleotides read TGTGCCAGCAGGGGTACAGGGGTGTACTACGAGCAGTACTTC.

CDR3 DNA: TGTGCCAGCAGTTTAGGCAGATATAGCAATCAGCCCCAGCATTTT. It encodes CASSLGRYSNQPQHF. This chain links TRBV28 with TRBJ1-5, with D hard to call. V shed 2 bases and J shed 0 bases, with 8 bases lying between them. From germline, CDR1 is MDHEN and CDR2 SYDVKM. This CDR3 region has 15 residues.